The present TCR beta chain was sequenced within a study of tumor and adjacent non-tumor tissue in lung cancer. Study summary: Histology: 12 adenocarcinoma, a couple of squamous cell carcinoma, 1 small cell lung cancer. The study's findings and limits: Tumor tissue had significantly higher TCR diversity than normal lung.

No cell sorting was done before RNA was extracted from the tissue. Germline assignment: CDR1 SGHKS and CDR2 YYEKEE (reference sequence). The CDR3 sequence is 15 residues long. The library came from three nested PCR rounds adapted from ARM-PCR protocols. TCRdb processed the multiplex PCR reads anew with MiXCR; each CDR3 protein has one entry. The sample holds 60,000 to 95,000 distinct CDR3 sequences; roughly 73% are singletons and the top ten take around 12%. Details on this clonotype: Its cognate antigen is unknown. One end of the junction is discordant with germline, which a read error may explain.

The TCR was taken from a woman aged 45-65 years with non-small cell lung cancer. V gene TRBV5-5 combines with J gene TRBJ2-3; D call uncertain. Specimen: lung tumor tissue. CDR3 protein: CASSLSDHSTDTRYF. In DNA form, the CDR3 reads TGTGCCAGCAGCCTGAGCGACCACAGCACAGATACGCGGTATTTT.